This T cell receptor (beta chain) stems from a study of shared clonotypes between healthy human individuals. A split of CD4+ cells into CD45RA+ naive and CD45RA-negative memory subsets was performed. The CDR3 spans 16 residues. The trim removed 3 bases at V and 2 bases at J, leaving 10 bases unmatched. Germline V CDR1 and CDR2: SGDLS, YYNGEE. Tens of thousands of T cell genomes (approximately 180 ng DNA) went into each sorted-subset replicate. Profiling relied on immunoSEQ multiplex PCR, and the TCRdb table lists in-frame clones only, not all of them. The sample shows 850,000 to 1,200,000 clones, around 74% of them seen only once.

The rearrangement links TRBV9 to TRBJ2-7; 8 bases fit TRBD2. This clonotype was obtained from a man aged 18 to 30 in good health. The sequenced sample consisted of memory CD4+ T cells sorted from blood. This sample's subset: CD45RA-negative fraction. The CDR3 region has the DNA TGTGCCAGCAGCGAGGGACTAGACGGGAAAGCCTACGAGCAGTACTTC. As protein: CASSEGLDGKAYEQYF.